The clone carrying this T cell receptor beta chain has more than one count but fewer than ten. Its cognate antigen is unknown. This specimen comes from a study of T cell responses to AZD1222 COVID-19 vaccine. Overall study results and limits: CD4 TCRs covered the whole spike, strongest at regions 160-218 and 743-854.

Measured with immunoSEQ multiplex PCR; TCRdb has only the in-frame clones, and not every one. In the table there are some 84,000 clones, about 90% of which are singletons. There are 16 residues in the CDR3. The germline V gene encodes CDR1 SGHVS and CDR2 FQNEAQ. With 2 bases clipped from V and 1 base from J, the junction kept 8 bases outside the gene matches. The material sequenced was peripheral blood, taken on day 0 of AZD1222 vaccination. This receptor was identified in an adult in good health. The chain employs TRBV7-8 and TRBJ2-7, with 7 positions matching TRBD1. The CDR3 sequence: CASSLSPRGQSYEQYF. For the CDR3, the DNA is TGTGCCAGCAGCTTAAGCCCTAGGGGGCAGTCCTACGAGCAGTACTTC.